Listed below are T cell receptor beta chains from one sample, sequenced in a study of control samples from healthy donors and cancer patients. This table comes from immunoSEQ multiplex PCR, and its TCRdb copy is limited to in-frame clones, with some not included. The sample shows approximately 100,000 clones, around nine tenths of them seen only once. What was sequenced was blood. The origin of the receptors is a man between 25 and 39 years old in good health. CDR3s leave out the opening cysteine and the closing phenylalanine or tryptophan. The D gene is left open where the match is weak.

d_call	v_call	j_call	cdr3_aa
.	TRBV19	TRBJ2-2	ASRPYERASTGELF
.	TRBV9	TRBJ1-3	ASSVDWQGRNTIY
TRBD1	TRBV3-1/TRBV3-2	TRBJ1-4	ASRNRGHGEKLF
.	TRBV19	TRBJ2-7	ASSLWGQASSYEQY
TRBD2	TRBV9	TRBJ2-1	ASEPSGRDEQF
TRBD2	TRBV18	TRBJ2-1	ASSPPLADVWQF
TRBD2	TRBV6-2/TRBV6-3	TRBJ2-7	ASSYFAGESEQY
TRBD2	TRBV27	TRBJ2-7	ASSLAPGGLHEQY
.	TRBV18	TRBJ2-1	ASSEQGVGDEQF
.	TRBV6-6	TRBJ2-1	ASSRLADMALNEQF
.	TRBV21-1	TRBJ2-7	ASRGIWRAEQY
TRBD1	TRBV5-1	TRBJ1-4	ASSLSGSGTGSEKLF
TRBD2	TRBV6-2/TRBV6-3	TRBJ2-3	ASSRTSGTDTQY